This TCR beta chain was recorded in a study of T-cell memory formation after mild COVID-19. Study background: For the most part, TCR clusters were specific to one donor.

This clonotype was seen just once. What it binds is not known. The trim removed 5 bases at V and 3 bases at J, leaving 2 bases unmatched. Germline CDR1 SEHNR, CDR2 FQNEAQ (reference sequence). This CDR3 is built from 13 residues. Study-wide results and caveats: Clones shrinking between day 15 and 85 showed a balanced CD4/CD8 split, and those that grew later tilted toward CD4+. Largely, contracting CD4+ clones fell within CM and EM, and contracting CD8+ clones within EMRA.

TCRdb reprocessed the 5' RACE reads via MiXCR and lists one record per CDR3 protein. The data show about 400,000 distinct CDR3 sequences, approximately 25% seen once. The sequence came from an adult woman who had mild COVID-19 (a few samples of this study predate the infection). Cell type and time point are not known. The chain uses TRBV7-9 and TRBJ1-1, with 8 bases matching TRBD1. The specimen was PBMCs or a T cell subset sorted from them (not recorded which). The CDR3 sequence is CASSMTGDTEAFF. The CDR3 DNA reads TGTGCCAGCAGCATGACAGGGGACACTGAAGCTTTCTTT.